This TCR beta chain was recorded in a study of cytomegalovirus exposure and HLA in healthy donors. PCR was performed using 60 Vbeta and 13 Jbeta primers. Assay: immunoSEQ multiplex PCR; the TCRdb copy retains only in-frame clones and omits some. The sample comprises approximately 89,000 clones, roughly four fifths of which are singletons, and less than 4.5% rests with the top ten. Findings and caveats of the study: Most TCR beta V segments were productive about 90% or about 30% of the time in an earlier analysis.

Turning to this clone: Its specificity is unknown. At one of its ends the junction is not consistent with the germline gene, which may arise from a read error.

Sequencing was done on a sample of PBMCs. The receptor's source is a man aged 25-40 years in good health and CMV-seronegative.

The CDR3 sequence: CSSSQNPNYGYTF. The CDR3 DNA sequence: TGTTCCAGCAGCCAAAATCCCAACTATGGCTACACCTTC. V and J are TRBV7-9 and TRBJ1-2; D gene unclear. Germline loops: CDR1 SEHNR, CDR2 FQNEAQ (reference sequence). This CDR3 region has 13 residues.